The T cell receptor (beta chain) under discussion was sequenced for a study of shared clonotypes between healthy human individuals. Study context: Donor ages ranged 18 to 49 years: a couple of women, a few men.

With regard to this clone: Antigen: not known.

Germline loops: CDR1 SGHTA, CDR2 FQGTGA. The V and J ends lost 5 bases and 3 bases respectively, with 13 bases between them. This CDR3 contains 14 residues. Libraries were prepared by immunoSEQ multiplex PCR; TCRdb keeps only in-frame clonotypes and omits some of them. There are some 1,100,000 clones in the sample; approximately 80% occur only once, and approximately 0.56% lies in the top ten. Findings of the study overall: The generation probabilities recorded for non-shared clonotypes fell below those of clonotypes shared by all four donors.

This chain uses TRBV7-3 with TRBJ1-2; D gene unclear. The sequenced sample was memory CD4+ T cells from PBMCs. Specified subset: CD45RA-negative fraction. The sequence derives from a man younger than 30 in good health. Some clones in this sample may be carry-over from other donors' samples. CDR3 region: CASSLQDGYYGYTF. Written as DNA, the CDR3 is TGTGCCAGCAGCCTCCAGGACGGGTACTATGGCTACACCTTC. Using reference TRBV7-3 and TRBJ1-2 for the parts outside the CDR3, the full variable domain is GAGVSQTPSNKVTEKGKYVELRCDPISGHTALYWYRQSLGQGPEFLIYFQGTGAADDSGLPNDRFFAVRPEGSVSTLKIQRTERGDSAVYLCASSLQDGYYGYTFGSGTRLTVV.